These 8 T cell receptor beta chains originate from one sample sequenced in a study of cytomegalovirus exposure and HLA in healthy donors. Libraries were prepared by immunoSEQ multiplex PCR; TCRdb keeps only in-frame clonotypes and omits some of them. Counted here are about 330,000 clones, about nine tenths occurring once; the ten biggest clones make up about 0.91%. Sequences were obtained from PBMCs. The receptors were sampled from a young woman in good health and CMV-seronegative.

CDR3: CASSLLGLGNTGELFF. The CDR3 nucleotides are TGTGCCAGCAGCTTATTGGGACTAGGGAACACCGGGGAGCTGTTTTTT. V usage is TRBV7-2 and J usage is TRBJ2-2; 8 bases are shared with TRBD2. Germline trimming cut 2 bases from V and 1 base from J; bases unmatched to any gene: 3. The CDR3 has 16 residues. The germline gives CDR1 SGHTA, CDR2 FQGNSA.

The chain combines TRBV19 with TRBJ1-1; D call uncertain. CDR1 and CDR2 from the germline V gene are LNHDA and SQIVND (reference sequence). The CDR3 has 11 amino acids. V gave up 7 bases and J gave up 11 bases, with 14 bases separating them. CDR3: CASTNSLSAFF. The CDR3 DNA reads TGTGCCAGTACTAACTCCTTGTCGGCTTTCTTT. Together with reference TRBV19 and TRBJ1-1, the CDR3 gives the full variable domain: DGGITQSPKYLFRKEGQNVTLSCEQNLNHDAMYWYRQDPGQGLRLIYYSQIVNDFQKGDIAEGYSVSREKKESFPLTVTSAQKNPTAFYLCASTNSLSAFFGQGTRLTVV.

As regards this clone: One end of the junction varies from germline; a read error may be responsible. The gene calls are TRBV5-6 and TRBJ1-2, with D hard to call. The CDR3 runs 14 residues. Germline V gene lookup returns CDR1 SGHDT and CDR2 YYEEEE. CDR3 DNA sequence: TGTGCCAGCACCTTGGGTTCTGAGGGCTATGGCTACACCTTC. Amino acids: CASTLGSEGYGYTF.

The chain combines TRBV9 with TRBJ2-1, with 10 positions matching TRBD2. Trimming took 4 bases from V and 8 from J; bases not matched to a gene: 3. Germline CDR1 SGDLS, CDR2 YYNGEE. The length of the CDR3 is 13 residues. The CDR3 DNA sequence: TGTGCCAGCAGCCCAGGGACTAGCGATGAGCAGTTCTTC. Translation: CASSPGTSDEQFF.

This chain connects TRBV28 to TRBJ1-5; the D is unclear. The V gene's germline CDR1 is MDHEN and CDR2 SYDVKM. The CDR3 totals 13 residues. V dropped 6 bases and J dropped 3 bases, with 9 bases sitting between them. CDR3 coding DNA: TGTGCCAGCAGACCACAGACCAATCAGCCCCAGCATTTT. Its protein product is CASRPQTNQPQHF.

The chain uses TRBV7-8 and TRBJ2-6; TRBD1 matches at 8 bases. There are 17 residues in the CDR3. The ends lost 2 bases at V and 0 bases at J; junction bases unmatched: 3. Germline CDR1 and CDR2: SGHVS and FQNEAQ. For the CDR3, the DNA is TGTGCCAGCAGCTTAAAACAGGGGGACTCTGGGGCCAACGTCCTGACTTTC. The encoded protein is CASSLKQGDSGANVLTF.

V usage is TRBV9 and J usage is TRBJ2-2, with 10 bases identical to TRBD1. CDR3 length: 17 amino acids. Trimming removed 5 bases from V and 8 bases from J; junction bases left unmatched: 15. CDR1 SGDLS and CDR2 YYNGEE come from the germline V gene. In DNA form, the CDR3 reads TGTGCCAGCAGTGAAACCGGGACAGGGGCTCAAATAGGGGAGCTGTTTTTT. It encodes CASSETGTGAQIGELFF.

The rearrangement joins TRBV5-4 to TRBJ1-1; TRBD1 matches 8 bases. With 0 bases clipped from V and 1 base from J, the junction kept 5 bases outside the gene matches. This CDR3 contains 16 residues. The V gene's germline CDR1 is SGHNT and CDR2 YYREEE (reference sequence). CDR3 sequence: CASSLGLDRGNTEAFF. CDR3 coding DNA: TGTGCCAGCAGCTTGGGGCTCGACAGGGGGAACACTGAAGCTTTCTTT.